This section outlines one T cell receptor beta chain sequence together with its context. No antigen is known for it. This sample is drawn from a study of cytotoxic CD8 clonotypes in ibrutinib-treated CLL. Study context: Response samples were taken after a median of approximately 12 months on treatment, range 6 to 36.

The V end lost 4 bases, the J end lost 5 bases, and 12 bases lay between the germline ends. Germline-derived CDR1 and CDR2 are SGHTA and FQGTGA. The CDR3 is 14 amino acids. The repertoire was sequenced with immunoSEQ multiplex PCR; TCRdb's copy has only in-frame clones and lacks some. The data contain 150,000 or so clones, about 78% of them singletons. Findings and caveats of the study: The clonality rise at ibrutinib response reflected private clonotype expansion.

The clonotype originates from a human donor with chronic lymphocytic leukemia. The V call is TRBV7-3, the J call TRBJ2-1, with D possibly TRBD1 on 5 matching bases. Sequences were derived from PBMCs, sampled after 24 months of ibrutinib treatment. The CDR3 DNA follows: TGTGCCAGCAGCTCCCCAGGGCCCAACAATGAGCAGTTCTTC. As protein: CASSSPGPNNEQFF.